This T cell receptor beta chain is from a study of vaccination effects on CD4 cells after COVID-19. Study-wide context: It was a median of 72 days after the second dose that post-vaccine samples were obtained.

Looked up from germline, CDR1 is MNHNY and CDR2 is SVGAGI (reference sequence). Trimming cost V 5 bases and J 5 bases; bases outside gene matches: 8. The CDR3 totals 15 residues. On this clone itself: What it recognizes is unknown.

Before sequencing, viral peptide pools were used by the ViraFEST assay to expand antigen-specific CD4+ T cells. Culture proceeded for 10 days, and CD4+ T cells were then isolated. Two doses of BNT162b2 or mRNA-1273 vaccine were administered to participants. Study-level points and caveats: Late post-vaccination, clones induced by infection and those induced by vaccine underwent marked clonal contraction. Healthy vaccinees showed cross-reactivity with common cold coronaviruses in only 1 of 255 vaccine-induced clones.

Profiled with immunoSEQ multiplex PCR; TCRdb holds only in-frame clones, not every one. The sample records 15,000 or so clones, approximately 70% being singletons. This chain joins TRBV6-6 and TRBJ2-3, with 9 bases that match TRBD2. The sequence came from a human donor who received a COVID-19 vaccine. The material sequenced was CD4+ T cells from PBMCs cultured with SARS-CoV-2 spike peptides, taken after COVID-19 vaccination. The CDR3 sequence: CASSLGRGGGDTQYF. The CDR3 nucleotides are TGTGCCAGCAGTCTTGGGCGGGGGGGCGGAGATACGCAGTATTTT.